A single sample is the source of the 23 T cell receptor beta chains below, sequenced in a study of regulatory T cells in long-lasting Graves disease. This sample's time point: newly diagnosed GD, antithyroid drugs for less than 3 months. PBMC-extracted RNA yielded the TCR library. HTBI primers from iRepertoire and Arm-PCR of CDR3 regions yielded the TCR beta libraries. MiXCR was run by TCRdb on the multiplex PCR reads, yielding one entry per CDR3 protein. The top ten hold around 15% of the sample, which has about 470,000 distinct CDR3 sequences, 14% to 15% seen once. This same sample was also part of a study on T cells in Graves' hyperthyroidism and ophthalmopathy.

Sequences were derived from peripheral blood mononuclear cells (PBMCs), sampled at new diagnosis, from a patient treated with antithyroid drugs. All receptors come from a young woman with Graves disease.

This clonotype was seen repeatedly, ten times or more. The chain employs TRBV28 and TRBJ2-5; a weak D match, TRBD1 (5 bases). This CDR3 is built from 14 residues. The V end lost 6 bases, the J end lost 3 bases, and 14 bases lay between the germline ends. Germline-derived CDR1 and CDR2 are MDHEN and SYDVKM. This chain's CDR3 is CASRGYRNEETQYF. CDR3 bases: TGTGCCAGCAGAGGGTACAGGAATGAAGAGACCCAGTACTTC.

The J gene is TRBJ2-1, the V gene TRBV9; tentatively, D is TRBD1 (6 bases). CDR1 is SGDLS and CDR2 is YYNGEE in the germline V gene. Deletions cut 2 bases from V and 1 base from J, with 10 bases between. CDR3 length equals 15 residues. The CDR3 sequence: CASSVGTRSYNEQFF. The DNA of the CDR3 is TGTGCCAGCAGCGTCGGGACACGGTCCTACAATGAGCAGTTCTTC.

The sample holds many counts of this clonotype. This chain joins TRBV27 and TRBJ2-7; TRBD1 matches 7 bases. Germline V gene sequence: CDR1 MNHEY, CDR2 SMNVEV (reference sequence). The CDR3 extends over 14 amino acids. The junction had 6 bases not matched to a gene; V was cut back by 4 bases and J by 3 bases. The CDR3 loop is CASSSDRVGYEQYF. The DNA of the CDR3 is TGTGCCAGCAGTTCCGACAGGGTGGGCTACGAGCAGTACTTC.

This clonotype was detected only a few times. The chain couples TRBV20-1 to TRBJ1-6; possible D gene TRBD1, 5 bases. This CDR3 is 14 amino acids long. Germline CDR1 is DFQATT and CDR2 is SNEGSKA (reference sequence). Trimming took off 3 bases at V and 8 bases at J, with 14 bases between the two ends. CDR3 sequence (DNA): TGCAGTGCTAGGGGGCAGTCCTTTGATTCACCCCTCCACTTT. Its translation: CSARGQSFDSPLHF.

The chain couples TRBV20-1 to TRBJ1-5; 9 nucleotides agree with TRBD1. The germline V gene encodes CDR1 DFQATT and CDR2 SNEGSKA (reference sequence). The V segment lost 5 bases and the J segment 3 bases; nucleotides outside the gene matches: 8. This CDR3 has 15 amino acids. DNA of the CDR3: TGCAGTGCTTTACAGGGGGCGAGCGACAATCAGCCCCAGCATTTT. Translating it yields CSALQGASDNQPQHF.

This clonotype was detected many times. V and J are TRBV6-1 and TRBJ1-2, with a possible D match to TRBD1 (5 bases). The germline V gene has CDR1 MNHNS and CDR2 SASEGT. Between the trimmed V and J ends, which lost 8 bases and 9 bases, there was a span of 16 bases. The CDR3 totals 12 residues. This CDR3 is CASGRTGARYTF. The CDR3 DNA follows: TGTGCCAGCGGCCGGACCGGGGCGCGCTACACCTTC.

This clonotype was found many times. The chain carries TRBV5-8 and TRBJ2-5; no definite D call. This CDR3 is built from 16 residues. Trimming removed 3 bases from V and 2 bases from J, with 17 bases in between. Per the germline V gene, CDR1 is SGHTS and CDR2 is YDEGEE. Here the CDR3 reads CASSSGSVELQETQYF. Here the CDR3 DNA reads TGTGCCAGCAGCTCGGGCTCGGTGGAGCTACAAGAGACCCAGTACTTC.

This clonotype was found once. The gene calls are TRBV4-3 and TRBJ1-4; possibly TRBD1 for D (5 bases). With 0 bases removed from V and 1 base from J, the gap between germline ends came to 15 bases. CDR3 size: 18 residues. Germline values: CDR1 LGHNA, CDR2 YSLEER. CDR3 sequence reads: CASSQDWRGMGTNEKLFF. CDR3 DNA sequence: TGCGCCAGCAGCCAAGATTGGAGGGGTATGGGAACTAATGAAAAACTGTTTTTT.

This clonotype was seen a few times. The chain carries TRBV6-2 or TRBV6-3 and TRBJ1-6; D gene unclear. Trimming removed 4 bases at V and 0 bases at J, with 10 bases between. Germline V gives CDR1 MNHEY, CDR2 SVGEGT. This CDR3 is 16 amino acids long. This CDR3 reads CASSFPPSSYNSPLHF. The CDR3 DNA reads TGTGCCAGCAGTTTCCCCCCCAGCTCCTATAATTCACCCCTCCACTTT.

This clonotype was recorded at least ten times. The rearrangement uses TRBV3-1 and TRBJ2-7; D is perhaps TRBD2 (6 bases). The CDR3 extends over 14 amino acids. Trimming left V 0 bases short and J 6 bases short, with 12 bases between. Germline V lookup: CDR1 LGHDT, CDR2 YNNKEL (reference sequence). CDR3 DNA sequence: TGTGCCAGCAGCCAAGATAGACTAGGCGTCGAGCAGTACTTC. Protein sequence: CASSQDRLGVEQYF.

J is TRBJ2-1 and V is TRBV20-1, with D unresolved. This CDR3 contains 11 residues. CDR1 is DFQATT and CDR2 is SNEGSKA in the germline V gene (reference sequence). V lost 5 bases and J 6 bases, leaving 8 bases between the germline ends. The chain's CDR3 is CSAGRTNEQFF. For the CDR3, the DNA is TGCAGTGCTGGACGGACCAATGAGCAGTTCTTC.

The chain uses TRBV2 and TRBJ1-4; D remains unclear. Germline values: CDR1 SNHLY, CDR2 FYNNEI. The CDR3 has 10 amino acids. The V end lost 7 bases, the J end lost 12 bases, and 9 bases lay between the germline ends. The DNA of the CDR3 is TGTGCCAGCAATGGAGCTGAACTGTTTTTT. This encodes CASNGAELFF.

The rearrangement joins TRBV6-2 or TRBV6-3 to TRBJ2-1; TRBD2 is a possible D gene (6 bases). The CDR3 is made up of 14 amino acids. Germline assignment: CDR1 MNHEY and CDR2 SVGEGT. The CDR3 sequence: CGAAPAGSYNEQFF. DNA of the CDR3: TGTGGGGCGGCCCCGGCGGGGTCCTACAATGAGCAGTTCTTC.

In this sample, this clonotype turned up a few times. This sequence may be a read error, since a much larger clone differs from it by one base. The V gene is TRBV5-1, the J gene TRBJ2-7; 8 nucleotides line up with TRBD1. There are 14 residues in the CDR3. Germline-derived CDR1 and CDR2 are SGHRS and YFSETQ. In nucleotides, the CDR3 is TGCGCCGGCAGCTCCCTACAGGGGGACTACGAGCAGTACTTC. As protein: CAGSSLQGDYEQYF.

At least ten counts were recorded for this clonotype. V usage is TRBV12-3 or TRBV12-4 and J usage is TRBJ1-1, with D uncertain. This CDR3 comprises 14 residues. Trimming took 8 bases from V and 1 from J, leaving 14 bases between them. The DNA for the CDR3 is TGTGCCAGCCACCTAACCGGCAGGAACACTGAAGCTTTCTTT. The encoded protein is CASHLTGRNTEAFF.

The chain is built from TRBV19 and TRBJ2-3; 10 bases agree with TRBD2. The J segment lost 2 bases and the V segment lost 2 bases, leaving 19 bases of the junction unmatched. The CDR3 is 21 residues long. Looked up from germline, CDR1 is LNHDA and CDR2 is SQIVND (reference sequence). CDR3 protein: CASSIWVLGQSSGRSTDTQYF. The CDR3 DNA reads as TGTGCCAGTAGTATATGGGTACTGGGTCAGAGTAGCGGGAGGTCCACAGATACGCAGTATTTT.

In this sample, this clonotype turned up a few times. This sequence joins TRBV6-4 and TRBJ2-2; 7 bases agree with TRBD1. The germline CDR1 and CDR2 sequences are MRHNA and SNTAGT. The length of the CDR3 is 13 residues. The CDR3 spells CVSFVRGTGELFF. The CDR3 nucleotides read TGTGTCTCCTTCGTCAGGGGGACCGGGGAGCTGTTTTTT.

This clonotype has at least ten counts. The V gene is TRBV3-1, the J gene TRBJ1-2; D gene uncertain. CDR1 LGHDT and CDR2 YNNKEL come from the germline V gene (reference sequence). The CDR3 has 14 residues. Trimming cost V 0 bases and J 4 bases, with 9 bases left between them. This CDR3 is CASSQDVVGYGYTF. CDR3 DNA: TGTGCCAGCAGCCAAGATGTGGTGGGCTATGGCTACACCTTC.

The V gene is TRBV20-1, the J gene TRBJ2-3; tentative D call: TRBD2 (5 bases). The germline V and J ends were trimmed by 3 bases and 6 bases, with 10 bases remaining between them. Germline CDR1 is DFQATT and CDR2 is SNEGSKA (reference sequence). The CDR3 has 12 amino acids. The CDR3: CSASMAGDTQYF. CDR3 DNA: TGCAGTGCTAGCATGGCGGGCGATACGCAGTATTTT.

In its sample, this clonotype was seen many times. The CDR3 reads CASSLSLAGGPSYEQYF. The CDR3 bases are TGTGCCAGCAGCTTATCGCTAGCGGGAGGGCCTTCCTACGAGCAGTACTTC. The V and J genes are TRBV7-8 and TRBJ2-7; 12 bases map to TRBD2. The CDR3 is made up of 17 amino acids. Germline V gene lookup returns CDR1 SGHVS and CDR2 FQNEAQ. The V and J ends lost 2 bases and 1 base, in that order; junction bases with no gene match: 6.

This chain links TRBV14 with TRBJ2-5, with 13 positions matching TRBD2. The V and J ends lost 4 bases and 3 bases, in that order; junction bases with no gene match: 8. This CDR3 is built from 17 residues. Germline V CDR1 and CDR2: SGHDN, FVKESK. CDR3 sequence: CASSPLPGLAGEETQYF. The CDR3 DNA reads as TGTGCCAGCAGCCCCCTCCCCGGACTAGCGGGAGAAGAGACCCAGTACTTC.

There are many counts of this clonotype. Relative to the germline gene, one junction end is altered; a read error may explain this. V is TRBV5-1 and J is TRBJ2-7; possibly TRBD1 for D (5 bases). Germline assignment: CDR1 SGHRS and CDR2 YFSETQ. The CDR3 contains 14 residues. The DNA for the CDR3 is TGTGCCAGCAGCTTAGTCCAGGGAACATACGAGCAGTACTTC. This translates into CASSLVQGTYEQYF. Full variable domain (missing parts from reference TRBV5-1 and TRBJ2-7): KAGVTQTPRYLIKTRGQQVTLSCSPISGHRSVSWYQQTPGQGLQFLFEYFSETQRNKGNFPGRFSGRQFSNSRSEMNVSTLELGDSALYLCASSLVQGTYEQYFGPGTRLTVT.

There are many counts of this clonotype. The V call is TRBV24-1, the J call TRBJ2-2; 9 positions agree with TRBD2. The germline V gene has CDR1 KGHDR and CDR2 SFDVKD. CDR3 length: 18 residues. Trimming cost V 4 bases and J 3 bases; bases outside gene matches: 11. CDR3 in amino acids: CATSDLDRVAGDTGELFF. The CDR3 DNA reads TGTGCCACCAGTGACCTGGACCGGGTAGCGGGAGACACCGGGGAGCTGTTTTTT.